This T cell receptor beta chain comes out of a study of T-cell reconstitution after alpha-beta-depleted transplantation in children. A TCRbeta library incorporating unique molecular identifiers was prepared. TCRdb called the PCR reads again in MiXCR, with one record for every CDR3 protein. Among over 200,000 distinct CDR3 sequences listed, about a tenth were seen once. The CDR3 length is 16 residues. V gave up 5 bases and J gave up 1 base, with 16 bases separating them. The germline CDR1 and CDR2 sequences are SGHTA and FQGNSA. The table lists this clonotype with many counts. Its antigen remains unknown. Overall study findings and caveats: By about two months after transplant, alpha-beta T cells reportedly arose from several hundred graft clones that had expanded.

The chain uses TRBV7-2 and TRBJ2-3; tentatively, D is TRBD1 or TRBD2 (6 bases each). The receptor was derived from a child less than two years old with acute myeloid leukemia, due to receive a stem cell transplant. This specimen was PBMCs, taken before TCRalphabeta/CD19-depleted stem cell transplant. The CDR3: CASSRQVGGRTDTQYF. CDR3 coding DNA: TGTGCCAGCAGCCGACAGGTTGGAGGGCGCACAGATACGCAGTATTTT.